The 30 T cell receptor beta chains reported below all come from one sample, sequenced in a study of T cell changes during pregnancy in multiple sclerosis. The assay was immunoSEQ multiplex PCR, and TCRdb's table has in-frame clones only and misses some. The table records approximately 65,000 clones, around nine tenths of them present only once. Specimen: peripheral blood, collected in the third trimester of pregnancy. These TCRs come from a female donor in good health, enrolled as a control in a pregnancy study.

The J gene is TRBJ2-7, the V gene TRBV7-9; the D gene is possibly TRBD1 (5 bases). The ends were cut back, 1 base at V and 6 bases at J, with 13 bases in the middle. This CDR3 spans 14 amino acids. From germline, CDR1 is SEHNR and CDR2 FQNEAQ (reference sequence). CDR3 nucleotides: TGTGCCAGCAGCTTAGGGGGCTGGGGTTCCGAGCAGTACTTC. Protein product: CASSLGGWGSEQYF.

The chain recombines TRBV18 with TRBJ1-6; 9 nucleotides align to TRBD1. Germline V CDR1 and CDR2: KGHSH, LQKENI. CDR3 size: 14 residues. The junction had 0 bases not matched to a gene; V was cut back by 2 bases and J by 7 bases. CDR3: CASSPGTGNSPLHF. CDR3 DNA sequence: TGTGCCAGCTCACCAGGGACAGGGAATTCACCCCTCCACTTT.

The rearrangement joins TRBV14 to TRBJ2-7; D is possibly TRBD1 (6 bases). With 4 bases removed from V and 0 bases from J, the gap between germline ends came to 10 bases. Germline V CDR1 and CDR2: SGHDN, FVKESK. The CDR3 extends over 14 amino acids. Written as DNA, the CDR3 is TGTGCCAGCAGCCGCCGGACAGTCTCCTACGAGCAGTACTTC. Its translation is CASSRRTVSYEQYF.

V is TRBV9 and J is TRBJ2-1; the match to TRBD1 covers 7 bases. The CDR3 extends over 15 amino acids. Losses at the gene ends were 3 bases for V and 0 bases for J; bases not matched to a gene: 3. CDR1 and CDR2 from the germline V gene are SGDLS and YYNGEE. The CDR3 DNA sequence: TGTGCCAGCAGCGGGGGACAGAGCTCCTACAATGAGCAGTTCTTC. This sequence encodes CASSGGQSSYNEQFF.

CDR3 bases: TGTGCTAGTGGTTTGGCCCCGGGACAGGGGTTCAATGGCTACACCTTC. Its translation is CASGLAPGQGFNGYTF. The V call is TRBV12-5, the J call TRBJ1-2; TRBD1 agrees at 10 bases. The germline V gene encodes CDR1 LGHNT and CDR2 FRNRAP. J was trimmed by 6 bases and V by 1 base; bases with no gene match: 8. This CDR3 contains 16 residues.

This clone has only one observation. The CDR3 region is CASSVEGGRTEAFF. The CDR3 DNA reads TGTGCCAGCAGCGTCGAGGGGGGGAGAACTGAAGCTTTCTTT. The V call is TRBV9, the J call TRBJ1-1; maybe TRBD1 (6 bases). The CDR3 is 14 residues long. The germline CDR1 and CDR2 sequences are SGDLS and YYNGEE. V dropped 2 bases and J dropped 5 bases, with 13 bases sitting between them.

In its sample, this clone was seen a few times. The V gene is TRBV9, the J gene TRBJ1-6; 9 bases match TRBD1. Germline V CDR1 and CDR2: SGDLS, YYNGEE. J gave up 10 bases and V 3 bases, and 5 bases lay outside the gene matches. The CDR3 is 14 amino acids. The CDR3 DNA reads TGTGCCAGCAGCGCGGGACAGGGAAGATCACCCCTCCACTTT. Amino acids: CASSAGQGRSPLHF. The full variable domain, its missing parts supplied by reference TRBV9 and TRBJ1-6, is DSGVTQTPKHLITATGQRVTLRCSPRSGDLSVYWYQQSLDQGLQFLIQYYNGEERAKGNILERFSAQQFPDLHSELNLSSLELGDSALYFCASSAGQGRSPLHFGNGTRLTVT.

V gene TRBV7-9 combines with J gene TRBJ1-1; D not resolved. The V end lost 10 bases, the J end lost 4 bases, and 10 bases lay between the germline ends. CDR3 length: 11 amino acids. Germline V gene sequence: CDR1 SEHNR, CDR2 FQNEAQ (reference sequence). CDR3 region: CAIQSPTEAFF. DNA for the CDR3: TGTGCCATTCAAAGCCCCACTGAAGCTTTCTTT.

The chain combines TRBV4-1 with TRBJ1-5; possibly TRBD1 for D (6 bases). Germline assignment: CDR1 MGHRA and CDR2 YSYEKL. This CDR3 has 17 amino acids. Trimming took off 4 bases at V and 2 bases at J, with 18 bases between the two ends. CDR3: CASSPIGTNSRNQPQHF. The CDR3 region has the DNA TGCGCCAGCAGCCCTATCGGGACAAATTCACGCAATCAGCCCCAGCATTTT.

The chain uses TRBV10-3 and TRBJ1-5, with TRBD1 matching 8 bases. V was clipped by 8 bases and J by 3 bases; unmatched bases: 6. The CDR3 is 14 amino acids. Germline-derived CDR1 and CDR2 are ENHRY and SYGVKD. CDR3 DNA: TGTGCCATCGGGCCGGACAGGGACAATCAGCCCCAGCATTTT. It is translated as CAIGPDRDNQPQHF.

V and J are TRBV2 and TRBJ2-1; 7 bases fit TRBD1. J gave up 1 base and V 7 bases, and 13 bases lay outside the gene matches. CDR1 SNHLY and CDR2 FYNNEI come from the germline V gene. CDR3 length: 17 residues. The CDR3 loop is CASTSYLRDRSYNEQFF. The CDR3 DNA is TGTGCCAGCACCTCCTACCTTCGGGACAGATCCTACAATGAGCAGTTCTTC.

This clone was seen once. This rearrangement joins TRBV30 to TRBJ1-2; 12 nucleotides agree with TRBD1. The CDR3 contains 14 residues. J lost 7 bases, V lost 4 bases, and 7 bases had no gene match. CDR1 GTSNPN and CDR2 SVGIG come from the germline V gene (reference sequence). CDR3 DNA sequence: TGTGCCTGGAATCCGGGACAGGGGGCCTCTGGCTACACCTTC. This codes for CAWNPGQGASGYTF.

This chain uses TRBV5-1 with TRBJ2-1; a weak D match, TRBD2 (6 bases). The CDR3 runs to 15 residues. V lost 0 bases and J lost 5, with 12 bases in between. CDR1 is SGHRS, CDR2 YFSETQ, per germline. The CDR3 here is CASSLGLANHNEQFF. The CDR3 nucleotides read TGCGCCAGCAGCTTGGGCCTAGCGAACCACAATGAGCAGTTCTTC.

The gene calls are TRBV2 and TRBJ2-1, with 7 bases fitting TRBD1. This CDR3 has 15 amino acids. V lost 6 bases, J lost 2 bases, and 7 bases stayed unmatched. The V gene's germline CDR1 is SNHLY and CDR2 FYNNEI. CDR3 residues: CASRRTGSPYNEQFF. CDR3 bases: TGTGCCAGCAGAAGGACAGGATCCCCCTACAATGAGCAGTTCTTC. The whole variable domain, filled in from reference TRBV2 and TRBJ2-1, reads EPEVTQTPSHQVTQMGQEVILRCVPISNHLYFYWYRQILGQKVEFLVSFYNNEISEKSEIFDDQFSVERPDGSNFTLKIRSTKLEDSAMYFCASRRTGSPYNEQFFGPGTRLTVL.

The gene calls are TRBV27 and TRBJ2-5; D call uncertain. Trimming removed 2 bases at V and 1 base at J, with 14 bases between. The CDR3 extends over 16 amino acids. Germline V gene sequence: CDR1 MNHEY, CDR2 SMNVEV (reference sequence). The CDR3 DNA reads TGTGCCAGCAGTTTAGGGCACCCCAACCGCCAAGAGACCCAGTACTTC. The encoded protein is CASSLGHPNRQETQYF.

This rearrangement joins TRBV2 to TRBJ2-2; D unclear. Germline CDR1 reads SNHLY; CDR2 reads FYNNEI. There are 14 residues in the CDR3. Trimming removed 3 bases at V and 4 bases at J, with 9 bases between. CDR3 in amino acids: CASSESGGTGELFF. For the CDR3, the DNA is TGTGCCAGCAGTGAGAGTGGCGGCACCGGGGAGCTGTTTTTT.

V is TRBV28 and J is TRBJ1-3; a weak D match, TRBD1 (5 bases). This CDR3 region has 16 residues. V lost 5 bases to trimming and J lost 2 bases, with 16 bases between them. Germline values: CDR1 MDHEN, CDR2 SYDVKM. The CDR3 DNA reads TGTGCCAGCAGTATCATGGGGGGGAAGGCTGGAAACACCATATATTTT. It translates to CASSIMGGKAGNTIYF.

V is TRBV19 and J is TRBJ1-5, with D perhaps matching TRBD1 (5 bases). V was clipped by 5 bases and J by 1 base, with 9 bases between them. The CDR3 spans 14 residues. The V gene's germline CDR1 is LNHDA and CDR2 SQIVND (reference sequence). CDR3: CASSRTGSNQPQHF. The CDR3 DNA is TGTGCCAGTAGTCGAACAGGAAGCAATCAGCCCCAGCATTTT.

Here the CDR3 reads CASSQSNYGYTF. The CDR3 DNA follows: TGTGCCAGCAGCCAGAGTAACTATGGCTACACCTTC. The chain is built from TRBV4-2 and TRBJ1-2, with D unresolved. CDR1 and CDR2 (germline): LGHNA, YNFKEQ. The CDR3 has 12 amino acids. Trimming took off 3 bases at V and 1 base at J, with 3 bases between the two ends.

J is TRBJ2-1 and V is TRBV9, with 8 bases identical to TRBD1. Trimming took 3 bases from V and 2 from J; bases not matched to a gene: 1. The germline V gene encodes CDR1 SGDLS and CDR2 YYNGEE. This CDR3 is 14 amino acids long. The CDR3 DNA reads TGTGCCAGCAGCGCGACAGGGGCCTACAATGAGCAGTTCTTC. Translated, it gives CASSATGAYNEQFF.

The J gene is TRBJ2-1, the V gene TRBV5-6; a weak D match, TRBD1 (5 bases). The CDR3 is made up of 14 amino acids. The V gene's germline CDR1 is SGHDT and CDR2 YYEEEE. V lost 1 base, J lost 4 bases, and 9 bases lay in between. The CDR3 DNA reads TGTGCCAGCAGCTTGTTGGGGCCTTACAATGAGCAGTTCTTC. Amino acids: CASSLLGPYNEQFF.

J is TRBJ2-7 and V is TRBV7-9; the match to TRBD1 covers 7 bases. V shed 6 bases and J 2 bases; nucleotides not matched to a gene: 4. This CDR3 is 13 amino acids long. Germline V CDR1 and CDR2: SEHNR, FQNEAQ (reference sequence). DNA of the CDR3: TGTGCCAGCAGTCGGGACAGCACCTACGAGCAGTACTTC. This encodes CASSRDSTYEQYF.

V usage is TRBV7-3 and J usage is TRBJ1-2; no clear D gene. The germline gives CDR1 SGHTA, CDR2 FQGTGA. Trimming pared 5 bases from V and 0 bases from J, leaving 7 bases between. There are 13 residues in the CDR3. DNA of the CDR3: TGTGCCAGCAGCCTTACACCTAACTATGGCTACACCTTC. Its protein is CASSLTPNYGYTF. The complete variable domain, with remaining parts taken from reference TRBV7-3 and TRBJ1-2, reads GAGVSQTPSNKVTEKGKYVELRCDPISGHTALYWYRQSLGQGPEFLIYFQGTGAADDSGLPNDRFFAVRPEGSVSTLKIQRTERGDSAVYLCASSLTPNYGYTFGSGTRLTVV.

V and J are TRBV5-4 and TRBJ2-7; TRBD2 might be the D (6 bases). This CDR3 comprises 13 residues. Trimming removed 5 bases from V and 7 bases from J, with 16 bases in between. CDR1 and CDR2 from the germline V gene are SGHNT and YYREEE (reference sequence). CDR3 sequence: CASSLAAAREQYF. The CDR3 DNA is TGTGCCAGCAGTTTAGCGGCGGCCCGAGAGCAGTACTTC.

V usage is TRBV6-6 and J usage is TRBJ2-1; unclear D gene. The CDR3 has 14 amino acids. The V gene lost 6 bases and the J gene lost 7 bases, with 16 bases spanning the gap. Per the germline V gene, CDR1 is MNHNY and CDR2 is SVGAGI (reference sequence). The CDR3 nucleotides are TGTGCCAGCAGGCCGGAGAGGTTGATGAATGAGCAGTTCTTC. It yields the protein CASRPERLMNEQFF.

The chain links TRBV5-6 to TRBJ2-7, with a tentative D call TRBD2 (6 bases). V lost 4 bases and J 5 bases, leaving 19 bases between the germline ends. Germline assignment: CDR1 SGHDT and CDR2 YYEEEE. The CDR3 length is 15 residues. CDR3 nucleotides: TGTGCCAGCAGCATGCGGGGAAGTTACCGAAACGAGCAGTACTTC. Protein sequence: CASSMRGSYRNEQYF.

The DNA for the CDR3 is TGTGCCAGCAGCTACAGGGGCGGGGCGGTGGGCGGGGAGCTGTTTTTT. This codes for CASSYRGGAVGGELFF. V and J are TRBV7-2 and TRBJ2-2; D might be TRBD1 (7 bases). The CDR3 contains 16 residues. V was shortened by 4 bases and J by 7 bases, with 19 bases between the two germline ends. Germline V CDR1 and CDR2: SGHTA, FQGNSA. Full variable domain (remainder filled in from reference TRBV7-2 and TRBJ2-2): GAGVSQSPSNKVTEKGKDVELRCDPISGHTALYWYRQSLGQGLEFLIYFQGNSAPDKSGLPSDRFSAERTGGSVSTLTIQRTQQEDSAVYLCASSYRGGAVGGELFFGEGSRLTVL.

V gene TRBV7-2 combines with J gene TRBJ2-1; D gene unclear. Germline V lookup: CDR1 SGHTA, CDR2 FQGNSA. The CDR3 is made up of 13 amino acids. The V and J ends lost 3 bases and 8 bases respectively, with 11 bases between them. CDR3 residues: CASSFPNLDEQFF. CDR3 coding DNA: TGTGCCAGCAGCTTCCCTAACTTAGATGAGCAGTTCTTC.

The count of this clone is one. The chain recombines TRBV10-3 with TRBJ2-3; 9 bases agree with TRBD2. Germline CDR1 is ENHRY and CDR2 is SYGVKD. The CDR3 loop spans 13 amino acids. J gave up 2 bases and V 8 bases, and 2 bases lay outside the gene matches. CDR3 sequence: CAIRLAATDTQYF. The CDR3 nucleotides are TGTGCCATCCGACTAGCGGCCACAGATACGCAGTATTTT.

This clone was found once. The chain recombines TRBV6-1 with TRBJ1-5; perhaps TRBD1 as D (6 bases). This CDR3 contains 15 residues. CDR1 is MNHNS and CDR2 is SASEGT in the germline V gene. V dropped 6 bases and J dropped 0 bases, with 12 bases sitting between them. In nucleotides, the CDR3 is TGTGCCAGCAGGGACAGTGCCAATAGCAATCAGCCCCAGCATTTT. Protein: CASRDSANSNQPQHF.